The 4 T cell receptor beta chains given below trace back to one sample, sequenced in a study of blood T cells in healthy people across ages. PCR was performed a second time for 7 to 11 cycles using a sample-barcoded 5' primer and a J-beta primer mix. TCRdb passed the 5' RACE reads through MiXCR, listing each CDR3 protein once. The table shows 1.5 million to 2 million distinct CDR3 sequences, with roughly 32% occurring only once. Sample: blood. Receptor source: a woman aged 30 to 39 in good health.

This sequence joins TRBV3-1 and TRBJ2-1; D possibly uses TRBD1 or TRBD2 (5 bases each). The ends were cut back, 1 base at V and 6 bases at J, with 13 bases in the middle. The germline CDR1 and CDR2 sequences are LGHDT and YNNKEL (reference sequence). The CDR3 extends over 15 amino acids. CDR3 coding DNA: TGTGCCAGCAGCCAAGCAGGAGGACATAGCAATGAGCAGTTCTTC. Its protein product is CASSQAGGHSNEQFF.

V gene TRBV20-1 combines with J gene TRBJ2-5; D unclear. This CDR3 has 14 residues. V shed 2 bases and J shed 10 bases, with 20 bases lying between them. Germline CDR1 and CDR2: DFQATT and SNEGSKA (reference sequence). The CDR3 protein is CSARTVDGKIGQYF. CDR3 sequence (DNA): TGCAGTGCTAGAACGGTGGACGGCAAGATTGGCCAGTACTTC.

The V call is TRBV24-1, the J call TRBJ2-3; tentatively, D is TRBD1 or TRBD2 (5 bases each). Looked up from germline, CDR1 is KGHDR and CDR2 is SFDVKD. V was cut by 1 base and J by 3 bases, with 13 bases left in between. CDR3 length: 16 amino acids. The CDR3 loop is CATSDFRAGGTDTQYF. CDR3 bases: TGTGCCACCAGTGATTTCAGGGCGGGTGGGACAGATACGCAGTATTTT.

The V and J genes are TRBV7-9 and TRBJ1-1; D unresolved. This CDR3 spans 14 amino acids. Germline loops: CDR1 SEHNR, CDR2 FQNEAQ (reference sequence). Trimming stripped 5 bases from V and 2 bases from J, with 12 bases between. The CDR3 region has the DNA TGTGCCAGCAGCACCACTCACAAAAACACTGAAGCTTTCTTT. Translation gives CASSTTHKNTEAFF.